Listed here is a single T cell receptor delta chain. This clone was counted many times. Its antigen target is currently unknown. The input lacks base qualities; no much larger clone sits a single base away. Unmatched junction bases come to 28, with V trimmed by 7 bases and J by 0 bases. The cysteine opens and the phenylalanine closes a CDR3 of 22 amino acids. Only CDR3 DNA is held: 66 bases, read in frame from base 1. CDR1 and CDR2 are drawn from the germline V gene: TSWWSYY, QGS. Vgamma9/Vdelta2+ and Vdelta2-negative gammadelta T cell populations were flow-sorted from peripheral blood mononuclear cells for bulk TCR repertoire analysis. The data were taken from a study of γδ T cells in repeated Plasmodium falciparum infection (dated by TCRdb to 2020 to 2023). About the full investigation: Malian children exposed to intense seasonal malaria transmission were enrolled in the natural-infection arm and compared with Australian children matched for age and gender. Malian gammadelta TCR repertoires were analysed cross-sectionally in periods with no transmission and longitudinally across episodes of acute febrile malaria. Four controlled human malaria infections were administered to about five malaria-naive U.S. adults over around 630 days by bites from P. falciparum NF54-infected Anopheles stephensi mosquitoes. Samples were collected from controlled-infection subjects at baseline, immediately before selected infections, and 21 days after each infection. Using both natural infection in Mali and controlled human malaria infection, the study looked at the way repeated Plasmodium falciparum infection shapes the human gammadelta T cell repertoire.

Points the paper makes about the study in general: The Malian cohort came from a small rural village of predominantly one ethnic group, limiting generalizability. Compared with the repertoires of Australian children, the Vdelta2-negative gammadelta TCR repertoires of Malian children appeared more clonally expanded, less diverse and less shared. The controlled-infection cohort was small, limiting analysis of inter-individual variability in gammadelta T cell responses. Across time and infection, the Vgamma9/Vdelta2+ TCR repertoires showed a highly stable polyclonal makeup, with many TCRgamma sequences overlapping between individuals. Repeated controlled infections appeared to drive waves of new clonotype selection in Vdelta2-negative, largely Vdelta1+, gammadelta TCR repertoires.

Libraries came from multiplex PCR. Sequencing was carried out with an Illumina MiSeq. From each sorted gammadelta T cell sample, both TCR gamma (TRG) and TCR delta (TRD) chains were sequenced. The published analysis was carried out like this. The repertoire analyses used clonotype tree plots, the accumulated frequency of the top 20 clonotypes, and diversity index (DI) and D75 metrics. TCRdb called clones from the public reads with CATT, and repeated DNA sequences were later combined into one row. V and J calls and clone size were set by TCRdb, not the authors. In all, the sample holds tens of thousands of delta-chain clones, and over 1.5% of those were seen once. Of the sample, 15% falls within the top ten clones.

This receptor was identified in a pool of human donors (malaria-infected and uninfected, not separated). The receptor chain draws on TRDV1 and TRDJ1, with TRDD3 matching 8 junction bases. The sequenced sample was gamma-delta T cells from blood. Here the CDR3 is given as CALEAPPSYTGGLQLYTDKLIF. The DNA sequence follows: TGTGCTCTTGAGGCCCCGCCGTCCTATACTGGGGGCCTACAACTGTACACCGATAAACTCATCTTT.